Following are 32 T cell receptor beta chains from one sample sequenced in a study of T cells after yellow fever vaccination. A single record per CDR3 protein comes from TCRdb applying MiXCR to the 5' RACE reads. The sample shows hundreds of thousands of distinct CDR3 sequences, around 13% of them seen only once. This specimen was CD4+ T cells sorted from PBMCs, taken 15 days after the yellow fever booster vaccination. The receptors were sampled from a young man who received the YFV17D yellow fever vaccine.

This clonotype showed up just a few times. The chain links TRBV12-3 or TRBV12-4 to TRBJ2-2; a possible D gene is TRBD2 (6 bases). V was cut by 5 bases and J by 4 bases, with 11 bases left in between. CDR3 length: 14 residues. The CDR3 loop is CASSLQTSTGELFF. CDR3 bases: TGTGCCAGCAGTCTACAGACTAGCACCGGGGAGCTGTTTTTT.

The sample holds many counts of this clonotype. The gene calls are TRBV29-1 and TRBJ2-5; the D is unclear. Germline CDR1 reads SQVTM; CDR2 reads ANQGSEA. The CDR3 runs to 13 residues. Trimming shortened V by 7 bases and J by 2 bases, and 14 bases separated the two germline ends. The CDR3 here is CSAGMWQQETQYF. In DNA, the CDR3 is TGCAGCGCTGGAATGTGGCAGCAAGAGACCCAGTACTTC.

The chain employs TRBV5-5 and TRBJ2-2, with a possible D match to TRBD2 (6 bases). The V and J ends lost 1 base and 3 bases respectively, with 16 bases between them. The CDR3 is 17 residues long. Germline values: CDR1 SGHKS, CDR2 YYEKEE (reference sequence). CDR3 in amino acids: CASSLRSPGGYTGELFF. CDR3 nucleotide sequence: TGTGCCAGCAGCTTGCGTAGCCCTGGGGGGTACACCGGGGAGCTGTTTTTT.

This clonotype came up many times. The chain combines TRBV7-8 with TRBJ1-2; possible D gene TRBD1, 6 bases. Germline CDR1 reads SGHVS; CDR2 reads FQNEAQ. This CDR3 spans 14 amino acids. V shed 1 base and J shed 4 bases, with 10 bases lying between them. The CDR3 loop reads CASSLGQGLYGYTF. In DNA, the CDR3 is TGTGCCAGCAGCTTAGGGCAGGGGCTCTATGGCTACACCTTC. Full variable domain (outside the CDR3, taken from reference TRBV7-8 and TRBJ1-2): GAGVSQSPRYKVAKRGQDVALRCDPISGHVSLFWYQQALGQGPEFLTYFQNEAQLDKSGLPSDRFFAERPEGSVSTLKIQRTQQEDSAVYLCASSLGQGLYGYTFGSGTRLTVV.

This clonotype was seen only a few times. V usage is TRBV5-4 and J usage is TRBJ2-1; a weak D match, TRBD1 (5 bases). The germline CDR1 and CDR2 sequences are SGHNT and YYREEE (reference sequence). The CDR3 spans 15 residues. V was clipped by 5 bases and J by 3 bases, with 15 bases between them. CDR3 sequence: CASSLTVSFYNEQFF. CDR3 coding DNA: TGTGCCAGCAGTCTGACAGTCTCCTTCTACAATGAGCAGTTCTTC.

The genes are TRBV18 and TRBJ2-7; 7 bases align to TRBD1. The CDR3 length is 14 residues. After removal of 5 bases from V and 6 bases from J, the junction contained 10 bases not matched to a gene. Germline loops: CDR1 KGHSH, CDR2 LQKENI. Written as DNA, the CDR3 is TGTGCCAGCTCAGCAGGGGGAAAAGCCGCCGAGCAGTACGTC. This gives the protein CASSAGGKAAEQYV.

This clonotype was picked up a small number of times. This rearrangement joins TRBV12-3 or TRBV12-4 to TRBJ2-7; a possible D gene is TRBD1 (6 bases). V was clipped by 5 bases and J by 2 bases, with 13 bases between them. The CDR3 has 14 residues. CDR3 bases: TGTGCCAGCAGTCCTAAGGACAGTCCCTACGAGCAGTACTTC. Its translation is CASSPKDSPYEQYF.

V gene TRBV6-1 combines with J gene TRBJ2-7, with 10 bases fitting TRBD1. The germline CDR1 and CDR2 sequences are MNHNS and SASEGT. The J segment lost 4 bases and the V segment lost 7 bases, leaving 10 bases of the junction unmatched. CDR3 length equals 15 residues. The CDR3 is CASKLHGTGDYEQYF. CDR3 bases: TGTGCCAGCAAACTCCACGGGACAGGGGATTACGAGCAGTACTTC.

CDR3 loop: CASSQEGGLAGNEQFF. The CDR3 region has the DNA TGTGCCAGCAGCCAAGAGGGCGGACTCGCCGGCAATGAGCAGTTCTTC. The chain is built from TRBV4-2 and TRBJ2-1; D possibly corresponds to TRBD2 (5 bases). The CDR3 runs 16 residues. Germline CDR1 LGHNA, CDR2 YNFKEQ. V lost 0 bases and J lost 6, with 15 bases in between.

In this sample, this clonotype turned up a few times. V is TRBV4-2 and J is TRBJ1-2; TRBD1 is a possible D gene (6 bases). Germline lookup yields CDR1 LGHNA and CDR2 YNFKEQ. CDR3 length equals 14 residues. Trimming left V 4 bases short and J 6 bases short, with 15 bases between. The CDR3 protein is CASSRGRGADGYTF. DNA of the CDR3: TGTGCCAGCAGCCGAGGTCGGGGGGCGGATGGCTACACCTTC.

This clonotype was counted ten times or more. The rearrangement uses TRBV20-1 and TRBJ2-3; D unclear. The germline V and J ends were trimmed by 3 bases and 2 bases, with 12 bases remaining between them. Germline CDR1 is DFQATT and CDR2 is SNEGSKA (reference sequence). This CDR3 is built from 14 residues. The CDR3 DNA reads as TGCAGTGCTAGGAAGGTGGGGTCCACAGATACGCAGTATTTT. Translation gives CSARKVGSTDTQYF.

This clonotype was seen a few times. The chain has TRBV5-1 and TRBJ2-5, with 10 bases that match TRBD1. J was trimmed by 3 bases and V by 0 bases; bases with no gene match: 8. The CDR3 spans 17 residues. CDR1 is SGHRS, CDR2 YFSETQ, per germline. The CDR3 DNA follows: TGCGCCAGCAGCTTGGTTGGTAGACAGGGGGCAAAAGAGACCCAGTACTTC. As protein: CASSLVGRQGAKETQYF.

This clonotype was seen at least ten times. The chain's CDR3 is CASSSGELFF. The CDR3 nucleotides are TGTGCCAGCAGCTCCGGGGAGCTGTTTTTT. This chain uses TRBV7-9 with TRBJ2-2; no definite D call. The CDR3 extends over 10 amino acids. The V end was cut by 4 bases, the J end by 6 bases, with 0 bases between. Germline V gene data show CDR1 as SEHNR and CDR2 as FQNEAQ (reference sequence).

This chain connects TRBV29-1 to TRBJ2-3; D gene ambiguous. The V gene's germline CDR1 is SQVTM and CDR2 ANQGSEA. CDR3 length equals 14 residues. Deletions cut 7 bases from V and 4 bases from J, with 18 bases between. CDR3: CSAGISLVADTQYF. The CDR3 DNA reads TGCAGCGCTGGGATATCCCTTGTGGCAGATACGCAGTATTTT.

This clonotype was counted between two and nine times. The gene calls are TRBV10-3 and TRBJ1-4; D is uncertain. V gave up 10 bases and J gave up 7 bases, with 13 bases separating them. The CDR3 sequence is 12 residues long. The germline V gene encodes CDR1 ENHRY and CDR2 SYGVKD. The CDR3 loop reads CATTQFGEKLFF. CDR3 in DNA: TGTGCCACGACCCAGTTTGGTGAAAAACTGTTTTTT.

This clonotype showed up just a few times. This sequence joins TRBV30 and TRBJ2-3; 8 nucleotides match TRBD2. Germline CDR1 reads GTSNPN; CDR2 reads SVGIG (reference sequence). V gave up 2 bases and J gave up 10 bases; unmatched junction bases: 8. This CDR3 has 13 amino acids. In DNA form, the CDR3 reads TGTGCCTGGAGTTTCGGTAGCGGGGAAGCGCAGTATTTT. Translation gives CAWSFGSGEAQYF. The variable domain in full, with the rest retrieved from reference TRBV30 and TRBJ2-3, is SQTIHQWPATLVQPVGSPLSLECTVEGTSNPNLYWYRQAAGRGLQLLFYSVGIGQISSEVPQNLSASRPQDRQFILSSKKLLLSDSGFYLCAWSFGSGEAQYFGPGTRLTVL.

This clonotype was recorded at least ten times. This chain uses TRBV29-1 with TRBJ2-5, with D maybe TRBD1 (6 bases). The CDR3 totals 13 residues. Germline CDR1 SQVTM, CDR2 ANQGSEA. Trimming removed 5 bases at V and 5 bases at J, with 15 bases between. The CDR3 is CSVRRGTEETQYF. In nucleotides, the CDR3 is TGCAGCGTTCGAAGGGGGACCGAGGAGACCCAGTACTTC.

There are a few counts of this clonotype. This sequence joins TRBV9 and TRBJ2-5, with D maybe TRBD1 (6 bases). Germline assignment: CDR1 SGDLS and CDR2 YYNGEE. Trimming removed 0 bases at V and 5 bases at J, with 17 bases between. CDR3 length: 16 residues. CDR3 bases: TGTGCCAGCAGCGTAGCAGGGGCCCTCGGTTTGGAGACCCAGTACTTC. It yields the protein CASSVAGALGLETQYF.

This clonotype was picked up many times. V and J are TRBV7-2 and TRBJ2-3, with a weak D call TRBD2 (5 bases). Germline CDR1 reads SGHTA; CDR2 reads FQGNSA. Trimming left V 0 bases short and J 8 bases short, with 12 bases between. The CDR3 sequence is 14 residues long. The CDR3 here is CASSLAGEAGTQYF. The CDR3, as DNA: TGTGCCAGCAGCTTAGCCGGGGAAGCTGGTACGCAGTATTTT.

This clonotype was seen a handful of times. The rearrangement uses TRBV12-3 or TRBV12-4 and TRBJ2-2; no reliable D call. CDR3 length: 17 residues. V was cut by 3 bases and J by 2 bases, with 16 bases left in between. The CDR3 region is CASSFMAQSANTGELFF. CDR3 in DNA: TGTGCCAGCAGTTTTATGGCGCAGTCAGCAAACACCGGGGAGCTGTTTTTT.

This clonotype has just a few counts. DNA for the CDR3: TGTGCCAGCAGCTTGGGGGTATATGGCTACACCTTC. This codes for CASSLGVYGYTF. The rearrangement uses TRBV7-2 and TRBJ1-2; perhaps TRBD1 as D (5 bases). V shed 3 bases and J shed 5 bases, with 7 bases lying between them. There are 12 residues in the CDR3. Germline V CDR1 and CDR2: SGHTA, FQGNSA. The entire variable domain, with the rest obtained from reference TRBV7-2 and TRBJ1-2, is as follows: GAGVSQSPSNKVTEKGKDVELRCDPISGHTALYWYRQSLGQGLEFLIYFQGNSAPDKSGLPSDRFSAERTGGSVSTLTIQRTQQEDSAVYLCASSLGVYGYTFGSGTRLTVV.

This clonotype has only a few counts. The chain carries TRBV20-1 and TRBJ1-1; D uncertain. The CDR3 covers 15 residues. Germline V lookup: CDR1 DFQATT, CDR2 SNEGSKA (reference sequence). Trimming cost V 0 bases and J 7 bases, with 18 bases left between them. The CDR3 sequence: CSARDLSSQTFEAFF. Written as DNA, the CDR3 is TGCAGTGCTAGAGATCTCAGTTCACAGACTTTTGAAGCTTTCTTT.

The chain has TRBV7-2 and TRBJ1-6, with a tentative D call TRBD1 (5 bases). V was clipped by 6 bases and J by 10 bases, with 16 bases between them. CDR3 length equals 14 residues. From germline, CDR1 is SGHTA and CDR2 FQGNSA. Written as DNA, the CDR3 is TGTGCCAGCAGACCAGGGACTGAGGCATCACCCCTCCACTTT. Translated: CASRPGTEASPLHF.

This clonotype turned up a few times. The J gene is TRBJ2-3, the V gene TRBV12-3 or TRBV12-4; TRBD1 matches 9 bases. V gave up 1 base and J gave up 7 bases; unmatched junction bases: 6. The CDR3 spans 15 residues. The CDR3 loop reads CASSLGGQGWNTQYF. The CDR3 nucleotides are TGTGCCAGCAGTTTAGGGGGACAGGGTTGGAATACGCAGTATTTT.

The chain combines TRBV29-1 with TRBJ2-2; D is unresolved. V was cut by 6 bases and J by 2 bases, with 4 bases left in between. Germline lookup yields CDR1 SQVTM and CDR2 ANQGSEA. CDR3 size: 11 residues. The CDR3 spells CSVTNTGELFF. CDR3 coding DNA: TGCAGCGTAACAAACACCGGGGAGCTGTTTTTT.

In this sample, this clonotype turned up many times. V is TRBV9 and J is TRBJ2-3; no firm D call. The V end was cut by 6 bases, the J end by 6 bases, with 5 bases between. The CDR3 runs 10 residues. The germline gives CDR1 SGDLS, CDR2 YYNGEE. The CDR3 sequence is CASTGDTQYF. CDR3 DNA: TGTGCCAGCACTGGGGATACGCAGTATTTT.

This clonotype was seen many times. The chain joins TRBV4-3 to TRBJ2-2, with D unclear. The germline V and J ends were trimmed by 4 bases and 1 base, with 7 bases remaining between them. This CDR3 region has 14 residues. Germline assignment: CDR1 LGHNA and CDR2 YSLEER. CDR3 amino acids: CASSLTVNTGELFF. The CDR3 DNA sequence: TGCGCCAGCAGCCTCACGGTGAACACCGGGGAGCTGTTTTTT.

This clonotype was seen a few times. The rearrangement joins TRBV9 to TRBJ2-5; 8 positions agree with TRBD1. V shed 0 bases, J shed 1 base, and the junction held 5 bases outside the gene matches. CDR1 is SGDLS and CDR2 is YYNGEE in the germline V gene. CDR3 length: 16 residues. CDR3 DNA sequence: TGTGCCAGCAGCGTAGCGACAGGGGCGAGCCAAGAGACCCAGTACTTC. Translated, it gives CASSVATGASQETQYF. Based on the CDR3 plus reference TRBV9 and TRBJ2-5, the full variable domain is DSGVTQTPKHLITATGQRVTLRCSPRSGDLSVYWYQQSLDQGLQFLIQYYNGEERAKGNILERFSAQQFPDLHSELNLSSLELGDSALYFCASSVATGASQETQYFGPGTRLLVL.

The CDR3 DNA is TGTGCCAGCAGCTTAGAAGGGACTAGCGGGGCCGGGGAGCTGTTTTTT. It yields the protein CASSLEGTSGAGELFF. The V gene is TRBV11-1, the J gene TRBJ2-2; 13 positions agree with TRBD2. V dropped 1 base and J dropped 6; count of bases not matched to a gene: 2. Germline CDR1 SGHAT, CDR2 FQDESV (reference sequence). This CDR3 has 16 residues.

This CDR3 is CSARVNTEAFF. The CDR3 DNA sequence: TGCAGTGCTAGGGTTAACACTGAAGCTTTCTTT. The chain recombines TRBV20-1 with TRBJ1-1; no firm D call. Deletions cut 3 bases from V and 2 bases from J, with 4 bases between. The length of the CDR3 is 11 residues. CDR1 DFQATT and CDR2 SNEGSKA come from the germline V gene (reference sequence).

This clonotype has only a few counts. The chain links TRBV7-8 to TRBJ1-1, with TRBD1 as a possible D gene (5 bases). The CDR3 contains 15 residues. The germline V and J ends were trimmed by 5 bases and 2 bases, with 15 bases remaining between them. From germline, CDR1 is SGHVS and CDR2 FQNEAQ. The CDR3 DNA sequence: TGTGCCAGCAGCACCCGGGGGGGGGAAAACACTGAAGCTTTCTTT. It specifies CASSTRGGENTEAFF.

The chain is built from TRBV18 and TRBJ2-7; D is unresolved. CDR3 size: 12 residues. CDR1 is KGHSH and CDR2 is LQKENI in the germline V gene. V was clipped by 3 bases and J by 4 bases, with 7 bases between them. This CDR3 is CASSPRSYEQYF. The DNA for the CDR3 is TGTGCCAGCTCACCGCGAAGTTACGAGCAGTACTTC. Complete variable domain (other parts from reference TRBV18 and TRBJ2-7): NAGVMQNPRHLVRRRGQEARLRCSPMKGHSHVYWYRQLPEEGLKFMVYLQKENIIDESGMPKERFSAEFPKEGPSILRIQQVVRGDSAAYFCASSPRSYEQYFGPGTRLTVT.